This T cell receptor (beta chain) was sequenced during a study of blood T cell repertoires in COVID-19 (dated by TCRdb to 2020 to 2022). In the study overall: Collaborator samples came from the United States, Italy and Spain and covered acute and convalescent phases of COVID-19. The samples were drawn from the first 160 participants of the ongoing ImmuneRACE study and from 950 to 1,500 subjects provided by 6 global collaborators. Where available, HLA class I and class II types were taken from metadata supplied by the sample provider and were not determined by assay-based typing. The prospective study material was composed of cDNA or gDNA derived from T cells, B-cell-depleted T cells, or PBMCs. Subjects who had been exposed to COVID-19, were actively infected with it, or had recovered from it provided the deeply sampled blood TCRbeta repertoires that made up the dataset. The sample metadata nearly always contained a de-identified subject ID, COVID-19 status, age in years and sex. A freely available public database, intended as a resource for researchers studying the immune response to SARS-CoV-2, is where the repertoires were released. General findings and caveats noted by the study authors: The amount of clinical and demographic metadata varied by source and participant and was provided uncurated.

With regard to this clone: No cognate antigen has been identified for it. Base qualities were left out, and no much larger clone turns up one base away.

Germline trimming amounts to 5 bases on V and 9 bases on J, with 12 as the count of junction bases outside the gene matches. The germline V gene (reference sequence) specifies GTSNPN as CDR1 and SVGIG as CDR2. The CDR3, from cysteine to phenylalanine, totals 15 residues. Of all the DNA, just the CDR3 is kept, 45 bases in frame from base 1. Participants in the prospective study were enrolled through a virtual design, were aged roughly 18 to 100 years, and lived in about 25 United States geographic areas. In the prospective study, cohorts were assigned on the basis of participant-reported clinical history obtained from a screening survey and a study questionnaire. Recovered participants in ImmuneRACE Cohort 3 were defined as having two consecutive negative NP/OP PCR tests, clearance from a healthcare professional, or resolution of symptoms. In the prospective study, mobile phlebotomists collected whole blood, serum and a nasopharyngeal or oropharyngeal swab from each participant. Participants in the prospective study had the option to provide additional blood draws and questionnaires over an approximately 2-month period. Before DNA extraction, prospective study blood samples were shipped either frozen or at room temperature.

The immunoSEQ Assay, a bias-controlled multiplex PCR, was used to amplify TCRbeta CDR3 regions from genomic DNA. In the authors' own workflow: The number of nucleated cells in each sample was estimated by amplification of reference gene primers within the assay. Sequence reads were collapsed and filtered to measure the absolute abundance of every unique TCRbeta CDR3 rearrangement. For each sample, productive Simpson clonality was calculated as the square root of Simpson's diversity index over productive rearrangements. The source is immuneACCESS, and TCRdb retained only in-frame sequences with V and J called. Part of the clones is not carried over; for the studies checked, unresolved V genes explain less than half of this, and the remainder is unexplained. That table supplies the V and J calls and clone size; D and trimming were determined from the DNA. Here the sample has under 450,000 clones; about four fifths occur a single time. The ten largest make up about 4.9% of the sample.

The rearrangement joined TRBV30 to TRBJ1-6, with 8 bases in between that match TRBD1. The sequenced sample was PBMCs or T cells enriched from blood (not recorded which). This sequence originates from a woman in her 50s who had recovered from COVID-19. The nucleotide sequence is TGTGCCTGGGCTTTTGGACAGGGTCTAATTTCACCCCTCCACTTT. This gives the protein CAWAFGQGLISPLHF.